The entry that follows covers one T cell receptor (beta chain) sequence. The antigen remains unidentified. The germline V gene has CDR1 GTSNPN and CDR2 SVGIG (reference sequence). With 2 bases removed from V and 7 bases from J, the gap between germline ends came to 9 bases. This CDR3 region has 12 residues. This sample was included in a study of beta chain features in type 1 diabetes. Study-level background: Age, gender and cell yields were alike across patients and healthy donors. Regarding the study as a whole: Shorter TCRB CDR3s, moderately but significantly so, marked every one of the four CD4+ subsets in Type 1 diabetes patients.

Investigators reverse transcribed all isolated RNA, so they sequenced expressed TCRB transcripts. Here immunoSEQ multiplex PCR was the method, and the copy in TCRdb shows in-frame clones only, minus some. Found here are under 300,000 clones, around 15% of them singletons; the top ten hold about 0.085%. This rearrangement joins TRBV30 to TRBJ2-1, with D possibly being TRBD2 (6 bases). The sequence derives from a man aged 25 to 40 with type 1 diabetes. Sequencing input: naive CD4+ T cells from blood. CDR3 sequence: CAWSTSRNEQFF. CDR3 coding DNA: TGTGCCTGGAGTACTAGCAGGAATGAGCAGTTCTTC.